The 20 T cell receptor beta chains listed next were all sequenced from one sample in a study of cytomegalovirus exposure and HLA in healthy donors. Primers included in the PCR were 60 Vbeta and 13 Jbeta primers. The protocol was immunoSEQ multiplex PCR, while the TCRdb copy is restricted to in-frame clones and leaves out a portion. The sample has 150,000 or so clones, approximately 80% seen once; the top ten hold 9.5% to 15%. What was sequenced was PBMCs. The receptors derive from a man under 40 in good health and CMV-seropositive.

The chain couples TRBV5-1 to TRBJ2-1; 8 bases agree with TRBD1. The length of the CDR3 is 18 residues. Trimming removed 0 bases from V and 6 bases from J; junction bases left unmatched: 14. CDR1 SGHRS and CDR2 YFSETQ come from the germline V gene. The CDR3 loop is CASSLGVDRGLGSNEQFF. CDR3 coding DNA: TGCGCCAGCAGCTTGGGGGTCGACAGGGGACTCGGAAGCAATGAGCAGTTCTTC.

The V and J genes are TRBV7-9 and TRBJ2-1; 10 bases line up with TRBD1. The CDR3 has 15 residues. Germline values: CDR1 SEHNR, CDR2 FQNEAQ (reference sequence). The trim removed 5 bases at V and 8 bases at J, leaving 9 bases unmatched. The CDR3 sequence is CASSPGQGVWDEQFF. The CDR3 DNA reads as TGTGCCAGCAGCCCTGGACAGGGGGTATGGGATGAGCAGTTCTTC.

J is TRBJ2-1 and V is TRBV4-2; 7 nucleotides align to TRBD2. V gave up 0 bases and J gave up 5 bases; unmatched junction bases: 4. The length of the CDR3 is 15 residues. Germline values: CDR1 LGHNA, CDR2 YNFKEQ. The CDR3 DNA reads TGTGCCAGCAGCCAAGAAACTAGCGTAAACAATGAGCAGTTCTTC. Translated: CASSQETSVNNEQFF.

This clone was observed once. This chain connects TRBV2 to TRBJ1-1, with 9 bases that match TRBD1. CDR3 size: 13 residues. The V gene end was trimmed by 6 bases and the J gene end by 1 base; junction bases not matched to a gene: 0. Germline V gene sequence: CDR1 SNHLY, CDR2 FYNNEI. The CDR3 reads CASRDRGNTEAFF. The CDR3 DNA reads TGTGCCAGCAGGGACAGGGGGAACACTGAAGCTTTCTTT.

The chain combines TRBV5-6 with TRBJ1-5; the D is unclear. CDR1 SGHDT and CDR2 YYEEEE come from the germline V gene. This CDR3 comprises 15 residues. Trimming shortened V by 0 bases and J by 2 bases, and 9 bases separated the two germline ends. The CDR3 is CASSLGFSGNQPQHF. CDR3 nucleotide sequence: TGTGCCAGCAGCTTGGGGTTTTCAGGCAATCAGCCCCAGCATTTT.

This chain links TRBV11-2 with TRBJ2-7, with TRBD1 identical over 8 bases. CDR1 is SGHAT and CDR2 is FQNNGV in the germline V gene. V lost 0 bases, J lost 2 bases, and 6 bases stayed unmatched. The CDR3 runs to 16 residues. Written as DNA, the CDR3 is TGTGCCAGCAGCTTAGAATTCGGACAGGGACCCTACGAGCAGTACTTC. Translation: CASSLEFGQGPYEQYF.

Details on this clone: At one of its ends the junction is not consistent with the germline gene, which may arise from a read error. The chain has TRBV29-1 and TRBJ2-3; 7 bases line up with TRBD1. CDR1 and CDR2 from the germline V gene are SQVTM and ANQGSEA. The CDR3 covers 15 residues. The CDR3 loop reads CGVARQGLGTDTQYF. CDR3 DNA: TGCGGCGTTGCCCGACAGGGATTGGGCACAGATACGCAGTATTTT.

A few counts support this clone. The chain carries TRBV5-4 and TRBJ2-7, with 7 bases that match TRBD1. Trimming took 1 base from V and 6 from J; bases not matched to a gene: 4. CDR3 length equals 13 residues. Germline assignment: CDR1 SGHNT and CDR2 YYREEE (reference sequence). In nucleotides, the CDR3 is TGTGCCAGCAGCTTGAGACAGGGTGTCGAGCAGTACTTC. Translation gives CASSLRQGVEQYF.

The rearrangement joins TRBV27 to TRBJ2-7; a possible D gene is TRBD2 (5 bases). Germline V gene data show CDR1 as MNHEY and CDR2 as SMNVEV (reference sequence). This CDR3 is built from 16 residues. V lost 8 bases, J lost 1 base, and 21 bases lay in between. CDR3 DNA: TGTGCCAGCCGATCCCTGGCGGGCTCTAAATCCTACGAGCAGTACTTC. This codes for CASRSLAGSKSYEQYF.

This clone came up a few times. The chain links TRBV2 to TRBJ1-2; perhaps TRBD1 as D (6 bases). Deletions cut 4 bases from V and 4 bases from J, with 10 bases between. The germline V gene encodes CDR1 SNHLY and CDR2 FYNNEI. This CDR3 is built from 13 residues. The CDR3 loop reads CASSAQGTYGYTF. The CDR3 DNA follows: TGTGCCAGCAGTGCACAGGGAACCTATGGCTACACCTTC.

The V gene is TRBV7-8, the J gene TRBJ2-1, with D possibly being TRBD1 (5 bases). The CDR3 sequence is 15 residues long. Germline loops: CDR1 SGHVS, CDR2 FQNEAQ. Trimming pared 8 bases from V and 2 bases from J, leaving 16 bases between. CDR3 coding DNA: TGTGCCAGCTTGAAGGGCATACAGGCCTACAATGAGCAGTTCTTC. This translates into CASLKGIQAYNEQFF. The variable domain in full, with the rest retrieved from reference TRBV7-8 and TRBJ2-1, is GAGVSQSPRYKVAKRGQDVALRCDPISGHVSLFWYQQALGQGPEFLTYFQNEAQLDKSGLPSDRFFAERPEGSVSTLKIQRTQQEDSAVYLCASLKGIQAYNEQFFGPGTRLTVL.

Here the CDR3 reads CASSERLAGLNEQFF. CDR3 bases: TGTGCCAGCAGCGAGCGACTAGCGGGACTGAATGAGCAGTTCTTC. This chain uses TRBV7-9 with TRBJ2-1; the match to TRBD2 covers 11 bases. Losses at the gene ends were 5 bases for V and 7 bases for J; bases not matched to a gene: 7. The germline CDR1 and CDR2 sequences are SEHNR and FQNEAQ (reference sequence). The CDR3 is made up of 15 amino acids. The full variable domain, completed using reference TRBV7-9 and TRBJ2-1, is DTGVSQNPRHKITKRGQNVTFRCDPISEHNRLYWYRQTLGQGPEFLTYFQNEAQLEKSRLLSDRFSAERPKGSFSTLEIQRTEQGDSAMYLCASSERLAGLNEQFFGPGTRLTVL.

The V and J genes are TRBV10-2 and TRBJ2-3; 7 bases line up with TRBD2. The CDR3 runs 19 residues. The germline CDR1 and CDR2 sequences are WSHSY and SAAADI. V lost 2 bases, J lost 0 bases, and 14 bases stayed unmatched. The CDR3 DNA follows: TGCGCCAGCAGTGAGCTACTGGGAGGGAGGGCCTCTAGCACAGATACGCAGTATTTT. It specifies CASSELLGGRASSTDTQYF.

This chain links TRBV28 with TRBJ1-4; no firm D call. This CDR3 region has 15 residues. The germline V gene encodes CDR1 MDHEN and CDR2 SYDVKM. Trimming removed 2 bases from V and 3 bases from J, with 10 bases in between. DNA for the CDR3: TGTGCCAGCAGTTTAGGAGGGCCTCCTAATGAAAAACTGTTTTTT. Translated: CASSLGGPPNEKLFF.

CDR3 nucleotides: TGTGCCAGCAGCGGCAGGGGTTACGAGACCCAGTACTTC. It is translated as CASSGRGYETQYF. The V call is TRBV9, the J call TRBJ2-5; possible D gene TRBD1, 6 bases. Germline V gene sequence: CDR1 SGDLS, CDR2 YYNGEE. The V end was cut by 3 bases, the J end by 5 bases, with 11 bases between. CDR3 length: 13 amino acids.

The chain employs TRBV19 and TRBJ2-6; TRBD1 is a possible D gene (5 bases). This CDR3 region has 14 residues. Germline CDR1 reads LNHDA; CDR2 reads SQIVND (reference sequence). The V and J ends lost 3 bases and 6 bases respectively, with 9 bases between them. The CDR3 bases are TGTGCCAGTAGTATGGGGCCCACGGCCAACGTCCTGACTTTC. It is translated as CASSMGPTANVLTF.

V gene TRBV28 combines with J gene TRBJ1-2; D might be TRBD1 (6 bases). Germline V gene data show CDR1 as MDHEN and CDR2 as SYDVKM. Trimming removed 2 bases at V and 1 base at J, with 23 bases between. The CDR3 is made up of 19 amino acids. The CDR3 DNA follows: TGTGCCAGCAGTTTAGGCCCGGCAGGGGAGGGTGTAAATAACTATGGCTACACCTTC. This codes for CASSLGPAGEGVNNYGYTF.

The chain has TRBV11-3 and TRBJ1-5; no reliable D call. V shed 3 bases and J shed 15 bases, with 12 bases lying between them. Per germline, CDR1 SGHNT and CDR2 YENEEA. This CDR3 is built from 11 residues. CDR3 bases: TGTGCCAGCAGCTTCCGTGAGGTGCTGCATTTT. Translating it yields CASSFREVLHF.

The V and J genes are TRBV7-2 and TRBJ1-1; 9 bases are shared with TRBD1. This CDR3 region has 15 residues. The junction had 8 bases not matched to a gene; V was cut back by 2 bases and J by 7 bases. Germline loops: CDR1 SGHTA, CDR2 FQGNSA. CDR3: CASSLSLTGGSEAFF. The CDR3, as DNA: TGTGCCAGCAGCTTATCGTTGACAGGGGGAAGTGAAGCTTTCTTT.

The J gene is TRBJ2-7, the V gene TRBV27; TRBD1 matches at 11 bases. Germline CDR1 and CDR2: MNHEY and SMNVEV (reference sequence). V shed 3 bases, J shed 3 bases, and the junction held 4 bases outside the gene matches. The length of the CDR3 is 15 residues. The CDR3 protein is CASSFAGTGGYEQYF. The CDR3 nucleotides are TGTGCCAGCAGTTTTGCCGGGACAGGGGGCTACGAGCAGTACTTC.